The source of this TCR beta chain is a study of cytomegalovirus exposure and HLA in healthy donors. Study at large: An earlier analysis found around 120 million unique TCR beta sequences from about 190 million T cells. Overall study findings and caveats: TCR beta V segments were, for the most part, productive about 87% or about 30% of the time in an earlier analysis. TCR beta chains numbering under 200 were designated cytomegalovirus-associated.

In the PCR, 60 Vbeta and 13 Jbeta primers were used. Repertoires were generated with immunoSEQ multiplex PCR, while TCRdb's copy carries only in-frame clones and drops some. The sample contains 55,000 to 70,000 clones, 70% of which appear only once. Deletions cut 5 bases from V and 2 bases from J, with 12 bases between. CDR3 length equals 14 residues. CDR1 and CDR2 from the germline V gene are LGHNA and YSLEER. On this clone: Its antigen is unknown.

The material sequenced was PBMCs. The source is a woman aged 55-70 years in good health and CMV-seropositive. V and J are TRBV4-3 and TRBJ1-2; D is undetermined. The CDR3 region is CASSGLSGNYGYTF. CDR3 in DNA: TGCGCCAGCAGCGGGCTTAGCGGGAACTATGGCTACACCTTC.